The clone carrying this T cell receptor (beta chain) was counted a single time. In the library, unique molecular identifiers were attached to individual cDNA molecules. TCRdb re-called the RACE reads through MiXCR, storing one row per CDR3 protein. The sample shows 210,000 or so distinct CDR3 sequences, under 30% of them seen only once. This specimen comes from a study of human T cells and chemical hapten exposure. As for the study in general: Patients additionally received therapeutic doses of diphenylcyclopropenone on the scalp once a week, and this continued throughout the roughly 26-week study. DPC 0.01% went on the upper back by patch test, with reading at 6 days.

As to time point: patch test 3, about 24 weeks after DPC sensitization. The sample's treatment: therapeutic diphenylcyclopropenone sensitization with weekly scalp DPC. Sequenced material: whole blood, taken in connection with sensitization to the hapten diphenylcyclopropenone (DPC). The source is a woman aged 40 to 49 with alopecia areata. Some clones in this sample may be carry-over from other donors' samples.

Here the CDR3 DNA reads TGCGCCAGCAGCCAAGCAGGGGATCTTAACTATGGCTACACCTTC. As protein: CASSQAGDLNYGYTF. The chain carries TRBV4-1 and TRBJ1-2, with D perhaps matching TRBD1 (6 bases). V was clipped by 1 base and J by 1 base, with 10 bases between them. CDR3 length: 15 amino acids. Germline V lookup: CDR1 MGHRA, CDR2 YSYEKL.